A selection of T cell receptor beta chains follows, all from one sample in a study of T-cell memory formation after mild COVID-19. TCRdb re-called the 5' RACE reads with MiXCR, one entry per CDR3 protein. The table has about 350,000 distinct CDR3 sequences, 20% to 25% seen once. The sequenced material came from PBMCs or a T cell subset sorted from them (not recorded which). The receptor set was obtained from a man aged 18 to 29 who had mild COVID-19 (a few samples of this study predate the infection). Cell type and time point are not known. Both conserved end residues are part of each CDR3. A D gene is named only where the DNA matches it firmly. Some rows mark clone size as missing; the rest say once, few, many or name a class of expanded clone.

V,J,size,D,DNA,CDR3
TRBV19,TRBJ2-3,.,.,TGTGCCAGTAAATCCATAACGGGGGTAACAGATACGCAGTATTTT,CASKSITGVTDTQYF
TRBV4-1,TRBJ1-2,.,.,TGCGCCAGCAGCCAAGATCCAGCCCGGTTTCAGGAGGGCTACACCTTC,CASSQDPARFQEGYTF
TRBV4-2,TRBJ1-1,few,.,TGTGCCAGCAGCCTTCTTGAGGGCGTAAACACTGAAGCTTTCTTT,CASSLLEGVNTEAFF
TRBV4-1,TRBJ2-1,.,.,TGCGCCAGCAGCCAGCTTGGGGCCTACAATGAGCAGTTCTTC,CASSQLGAYNEQFF
TRBV11-2,TRBJ1-2,.,.,TGTGCCAGCAGCTTAGATGGGGTGGGCTATGGCTACACCTTC,CASSLDGVGYGYTF
TRBV7-2,TRBJ1-3,few,.,TGTGCCAGCAGCCCGAGCCGAAACACCATATATTTT,CASSPSRNTIYF
TRBV12-3/TRBV12-4,TRBJ2-1,.,.,TGTGCCAGCACCGCGCCCCCTTACAATGAGCAGTTCTTC,CASTAPPYNEQFF
TRBV20-1,TRBJ1-2,.,.,TGCAGTGCTAGAGATGAGATCCTCTATGGCTACACCTTC,CSARDEILYGYTF
TRBV6-6,TRBJ2-2,few,TRBD1,TGTGCCAGCAGTTACCCATCCGGGACAGGGCGCACCGGGGAGCTGTTTTTT,CASSYPSGTGRTGELFF
TRBV5-1,TRBJ2-3,few,.,TGCGCCAGCAGCGAGAACCCCGGTTCTAGCACAGATACGCAGTATTTT,CASSENPGSSTDTQYF
TRBV9,TRBJ1-2,few,TRBD1,TGTGCCAGCAGCTGGCACAGGGGGACTTTTGGCGGTGGCTACACCTTC,CASSWHRGTFGGGYTF
TRBV18,TRBJ1-1,few,.,TGTGCCAGCTCGCCCGACTTGAACACTGAAGCTTTCTTT,CASSPDLNTEAFF
TRBV20-1,TRBJ1-2,.,.,TGCAGTGCTATCCACTATGGCTACACCTTC,CSAIHYGYTF
TRBV4-3,TRBJ1-4,.,TRBD1,TGCGCCAGCAGCCAAGAACGGACAGGGCGTGAAAAACTGTTTTTT,CASSQERTGREKLFF
TRBV5-6,TRBJ1-6,.,.,TGTGCCAGCAGCTGGGCGGGTCAGGTTAATTCACCCCTCCACTTT,CASSWAGQVNSPLHF
TRBV20-1,TRBJ2-5,few,.,TGCAGTGCTCCCGACTGGCAAGAGACCCAGTACTTC,CSAPDWQETQYF
TRBV7-9,TRBJ1-1,.,.,TGTGCCAGCAGCTTCTCCCCCTGGGGTTCCGAGTTGGACACTGAAGCTTTCTTT,CASSFSPWGSELDTEAFF
TRBV5-8,TRBJ2-7,.,.,TGTGCCAGCAGACCAGGGGTCTGGGCTTTGTACGAGCAGTACTTC,CASRPGVWALYEQYF
TRBV10-3,TRBJ2-1,few,TRBD2,TGTGCCTCTCAGGCTAGCGGGGGGGTAGGGGAGCAGTTCTTC,CASQASGGVGEQFF
TRBV6-2/TRBV6-3,TRBJ1-5,.,TRBD1,TGTGCCAGCAGGGACAAGACAGGGTTCAATCAGCCCCAGCATTTT,CASRDKTGFNQPQHF
TRBV7-9,TRBJ2-4,few,.,TGTGCCAGCAGCTTACTCTGGGGGGACAAAAACATTCAGTACTTC,CASSLLWGDKNIQYF
TRBV28,TRBJ2-5,.,.,TGTGCCAGCAGTTTAGAAAGGGGCGAGACCCAGTACTTC,CASSLERGETQYF
TRBV20-1,TRBJ2-5,.,TRBD1,TGCAGTGCCGAGCCGGGACAGGGGACGAAGACCCAGTACTTC,CSAEPGQGTKTQYF
TRBV28,TRBJ1-1,.,TRBD1,TGTGCCAGCTGTTCCCCCGGGACAGGGATTGTGGCTGAAGCTTTCTTT,CASCSPGTGIVAEAFF
TRBV20-1,TRBJ2-5,.,.,TGCAGTGCTAGATTTGGCCAAGAGACCCAGTACTTC,CSARFGQETQYF
TRBV4-2,TRBJ1-2,.,.,TGTGCCAGCAGCCAAGATGAGGGATATGGCTACACCTTC,CASSQDEGYGYTF
TRBV18,TRBJ2-2,few,.,TGTGCCAGCTCAGTCTCCGGGACACAAAAAACCGGGGAGCTGTTTTTT,CASSVSGTQKTGELFF
TRBV4-1,TRBJ2-1,.,.,TGCGCCAGCAGCCAAGATTCGGCCCACAATGAGCAGTTCTTC,CASSQDSAHNEQFF
TRBV5-1,TRBJ2-7,many,.,TGCGCCAGCAGCTTCGGGAGCTCCTACGAGCAGTACTTC,CASSFGSSYEQYF
TRBV7-2,TRBJ2-2,.,.,TGTGCCAGCAGCTTAGGACAGGGAGGCAACACCGGGGAGCTGTTTTTT,CASSLGQGGNTGELFF
TRBV9,TRBJ2-3,.,TRBD2,TGTGCCAGCAGCGTAGGGCGAGCGGGGGGTGCAGATACGCAGTATTTT,CASSVGRAGGADTQYF
TRBV5-1,TRBJ2-1,many,.,TGCGCCAGCAGCTCGGGGGAGACAGGACTACATGAGCAGTTCTTC,CASSSGETGLHEQFF
TRBV6-2/TRBV6-3,TRBJ1-2,.,TRBD1,TGTGCCAGCATGGACAGGGAGGCTGGCTACACCTTC,CASMDREAGYTF
TRBV10-3,TRBJ2-1,.,.,TGTGCCATCAGTGTGGCAGGGGACTTTATAAATGAGCAGTTCTTC,CAISVAGDFINEQFF
TRBV7-9,TRBJ2-5,few,TRBD2,TGTGCCGCAGCGCGGGGGGAAGAGACCCAGTACTTC,CAAARGEETQYF
TRBV12-3/TRBV12-4,TRBJ1-3,few,.,TGTGCCAGCAGTATCTCAGTCGGAAATCCTGGAAACACCATATATTTT,CASSISVGNPGNTIYF
TRBV4-1,TRBJ2-7,.,.,TGCGCCAGCAGCCAAGTTGGGACGGTCCCCTACGAGCAGTACTTC,CASSQVGTVPYEQYF
TRBV5-1,TRBJ2-1,.,.,TGCGCCAGCAGCATGGGCCCTAGAGATGAGCAGTTCTTC,CASSMGPRDEQFF
TRBV12-3/TRBV12-4,TRBJ2-5,.,TRBD2,TGTGCCAGCAGGGGGACTAGCGGGGGAGAAGAGACCCAGTACTTC,CASRGTSGGEETQYF
TRBV20-1,TRBJ1-6,.,.,TGCAGTGCTAGAGCTCAAGTGTCTTCACCCCTCCACTTT,CSARAQVSSPLHF
TRBV7-2,TRBJ2-6,few,.,TGTGCCAGCAGCCTATTGGGCCCTCGGGGCCCTGGGGCCAACGTCCTGACTTTC,CASSLLGPRGPGANVLTF
TRBV21-1,TRBJ2-4,.,.,TGTGCCAGCAGCAATTACAGGGGGCGCGAAAACATTCAGTACTTC,CASSNYRGRENIQYF
TRBV27,TRBJ1-2,.,TRBD1,TGTGCCAGCAGTTTTTCGGACAGGGATTATGGCTACACCTTC,CASSFSDRDYGYTF